The 10 T cell receptor beta chains below were found in one sample sequenced in a study of CD8+ T cells in alopecia areata. Cutaneous lymph node cells were pooled, and they were sorted using CD4, CD8alpha, NKG2D, NKG2ACE and other markers. Isolated RNA was reverse transcribed into cDNA used as the sequencing template. Generated by immunoSEQ multiplex PCR, the TCRdb table keeps only in-frame clones and is missing some. The repertoire has 290,000 or so clones, none seen only once; the ten largest take 0.9% to 1.5%. The specimen sequenced was CD4+ T cells sorted from a lymph node. These receptor sequences come from a C3H/HeJ mouse with alopecia areata. Strain MHC haplotype: H2-k.

Of note for this clone: Gene names refer to mouse genes. The read comes to an end 4 residues before the CDR3 does, leaving the germline J gene to fill in the end. The chain uses TRBV19 and TRBJ2-2; 8 bases agree with TRBD1. This CDR3 has 13 amino acids. CDR1 is FNHDT and CDR2 is SITEND in the germline V gene (reference sequence). The CDR3 sequence is CASSRTGGGQLYF. The part of the CDR3 DNA that was read is TGTGCCAGCAGCCGAACAGGGGGCGGG.

This clone was counted a few times. Each gene name is a mouse one. From the germline J gene comes the end of the CDR3, since the read stops 4 residues before it. The V call is TRBV5, the J call TRBJ2-1; a possible D gene is TRBD1 (5 bases). This CDR3 has 16 amino acids. Germline V gene lookup returns CDR1 LGHNA and CDR2 YNLKQL (reference sequence). V was shortened by 2 bases and J by 0 bases, with 11 bases between the two germline ends. The sequenced CDR3 bases are TGTGCCAGCAGCCAACAGGGTGGGTTTAACTATGCT. Encoded protein: CASSQQGGFNYA. The CDR3, in full, reads CASSQQGGFNYAEQFF.

Of note for this clone: Gene names and germline refer to mouse. Read sequence stops 4 residues before the CDR3 end, and the germline J gene provides the missing end. At the DNA level, this CDR3 is encoded by other sequences in the same sample as well. This sequence joins TRBV31 and TRBJ2-5, with D possibly being TRBD2 (6 bases). The CDR3 has 13 amino acids. Germline CDR1 and CDR2: GKSSPN and SITVG. V shed 0 bases and J shed 3 bases, with 7 bases lying between them. The CDR3: CAWSLWGQDTQYF. The DNA read from the CDR3 is TGTGCCTGGAGTCTTTGGGGGCAAGAC.

This clone was found a few times. The gene names here belong to mouse. The sequence runs out 3 residues before the end of the CDR3; the remainder is reconstructed from the germline J gene. The gene calls are TRBV31 and TRBJ1-6, with 7 bases fitting TRBD1. TRBJ1-6 is recorded as an ORF, its role being uncertain. The CDR3 loop spans 15 amino acids. The germline CDR1 and CDR2 sequences are GKSSPN and SITVG. With 2 bases clipped from V and 3 bases from J, the junction kept 4 bases outside the gene matches. CDR3 in amino acids: CAWSFRDSYNSPLYF. The sequenced CDR3 bases are TGTGCCTGGAGTTTCCGGGACAGCTATAATTCGCCC.

As concerns this clone: Gene names and germline refer to mouse. The missing CDR3 end, 4 residues past where the read stops, is filled in from the germline J gene. V and J are TRBV1 and TRBJ2-7; 9 nucleotides align to TRBD2. The length of the CDR3 is 15 residues. V lost 0 bases to trimming and J lost 2 bases; unmatched junction nucleotides: 2. From germline, CDR1 is NSQYPW and CDR2 LRSPGD (reference sequence). The CDR3 loop reads CTCSAEAGGAYEQYF. The CDR3 DNA, read in part, is TGCACCTGCAGTGCAGAAGCTGGGGGGGCCTAT.

This clone was observed many times. The genes and germline here are from mouse. The read finishes 4 residues shy of the CDR3 end, and the germline J gene is used to complete it. The chain is built from TRBV17 and TRBJ1-1; D may be TRBD1 (6 bases). Germline CDR1 is MNHDT and CDR2 is YYDKIL. The CDR3 length is 14 residues. CDR3 bases read: TGTGCTAGCAGTAGAGAAAGGACAGCGGCA. Its protein product is CASSRERTAA. The whole CDR3 protein is CASSRERTAAEVFF.

This clone came up a few times. The genes are named according to mouse. The read ends 4 residues before the CDR3 terminus; that terminus is restored from the germline J gene. The V and J genes are TRBV13-1 and TRBJ2-1; 7 positions agree with TRBD1. This CDR3 has 14 amino acids. CDR1 NSHNY and CDR2 SYGAGN come from the germline V gene. Unmatched junction bases numbered 5, after V lost 3 bases and J lost 5 bases. This CDR3 reads CASSGLRGNAEQFF. The sequenced CDR3 bases are TGTGCCAGCAGTGGCCTCAGGGGGAATGCT.

As for this clone: Gene names refer to mouse genes. CDR3 bases read: TGTGCCAGCAGAACGGGACAAAACACA. This codes for CASRTGQNT. The full CDR3 protein reads CASRTGQNTEVFF. This chain uses TRBV13-3 with TRBJ1-1; tentatively, D is TRBD1 (6 bases). The CDR3 goes on 4 residues after the read ends, and that part is filled in from the germline J gene. Per germline, CDR1 NNHDY and CDR2 SYVADS. The CDR3 spans 13 residues. V lost 5 bases, J lost 1 base, and 9 bases lay in between.

This clone has just a few counts. The genes are named according to mouse. The CDR3 goes on 4 residues after the read ends, and that part is filled in from the germline J gene. The sample holds other DNA sequences that translate to the same CDR3. J is TRBJ2-5 and V is TRBV19; 9 nucleotides match TRBD2. The CDR3 has 14 amino acids. The V gene's germline CDR1 is FNHDT and CDR2 SITEND (reference sequence). The sequenced CDR3 bases are TGTGCCAGCAGCACCGGGACTGGGAAAGAC. It encodes CASSTGTGKD. The entire CDR3 protein is CASSTGTGKDTQYF.

To note about this clone: Any gene name here is a mouse gene name. With the read ending 4 residues before the CDR3 end, the germline J gene is used to fill in that end. Different DNA sequences within this sample yield the same CDR3. The chain has TRBV1 and TRBJ2-2; 8 nucleotides agree with TRBD2. The germline V gene has CDR1 NSQYPW and CDR2 LRSPGD (reference sequence). The CDR3 runs 15 residues. Trimming removed 3 bases from V and 3 bases from J; junction bases left unmatched: 3. The sequenced part of the CDR3 DNA is TGCACCTGCAGTGCGGGGGGGGCGGACACCGGG. Translation gives CTCSAGGADTG. The entire CDR3 reads CTCSAGGADTGQLYF.